The TCR beta chain described here comes from a study of blood T cell repertoires in COVID-19. On the study more broadly: Samples taken during acute and convalescent COVID-19 were collected in the United States, Italy and Spain. From T cells, B-cell-depleted T cells, or PBMCs came the material, which was cDNA or gDNA.

CDR3 length equals 14 residues. The V segment lost 0 bases and the J segment 8 bases; nucleotides outside the gene matches: 3. CDR1 is SGDLS, CDR2 YYNGEE, per germline. Under the authors' procedure: Amplification of reference gene primers was used by the study to estimate nucleated cell counts. This table comes from immunoSEQ multiplex PCR, and its TCRdb copy is limited to in-frame clones, with some not included. Clone size and V and J calls were adopted from that table, with D and trimming inferred from the DNA. The sample gives tens of thousands of clones, about 80% of which show up once; over 9% is in the top ten.

The chain links TRBV9 to TRBJ1-3; 9 bases are a match to TRBD1. The sample taken for sequencing was peripheral blood. This clonotype originated in a woman between 65 and 79 years old with acute or convalescent COVID-19. CDR3 DNA: TGTGCCAGCAGCGTAGGGGACAGGGAATACACCATATATTTT. Translated, it gives CASSVGDREYTIYF.